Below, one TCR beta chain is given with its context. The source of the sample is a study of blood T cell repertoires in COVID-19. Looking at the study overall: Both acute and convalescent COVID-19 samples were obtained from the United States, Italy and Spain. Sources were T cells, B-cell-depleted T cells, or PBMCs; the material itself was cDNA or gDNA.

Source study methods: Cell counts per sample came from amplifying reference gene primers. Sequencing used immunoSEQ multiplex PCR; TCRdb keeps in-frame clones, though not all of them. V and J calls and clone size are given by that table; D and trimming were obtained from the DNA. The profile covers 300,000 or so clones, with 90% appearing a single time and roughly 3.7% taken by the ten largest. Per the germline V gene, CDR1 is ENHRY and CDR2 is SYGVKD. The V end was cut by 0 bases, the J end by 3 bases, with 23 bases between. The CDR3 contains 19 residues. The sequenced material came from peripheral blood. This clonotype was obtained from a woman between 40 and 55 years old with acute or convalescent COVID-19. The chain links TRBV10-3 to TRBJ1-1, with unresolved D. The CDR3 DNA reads TGTGCCATCAGTGAGTCGAGGGCTCGGAAACCTCTCGGGGACACTGAAGCTTTCTTT. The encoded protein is CAISESRARKPLGDTEAFF.